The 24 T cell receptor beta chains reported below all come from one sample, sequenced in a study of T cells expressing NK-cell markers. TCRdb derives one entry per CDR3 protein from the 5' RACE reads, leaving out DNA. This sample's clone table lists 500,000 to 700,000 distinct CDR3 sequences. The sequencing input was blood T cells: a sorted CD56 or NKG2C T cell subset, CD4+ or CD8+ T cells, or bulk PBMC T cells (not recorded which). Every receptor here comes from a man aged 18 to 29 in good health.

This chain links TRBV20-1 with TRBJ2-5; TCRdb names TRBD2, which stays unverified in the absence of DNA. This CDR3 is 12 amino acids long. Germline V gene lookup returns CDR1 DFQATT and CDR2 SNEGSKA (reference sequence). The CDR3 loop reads CSATSGEETQYF.

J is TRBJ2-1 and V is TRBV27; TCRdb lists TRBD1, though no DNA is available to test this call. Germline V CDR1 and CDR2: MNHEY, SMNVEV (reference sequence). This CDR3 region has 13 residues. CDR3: CASSLQPGNEQFF.

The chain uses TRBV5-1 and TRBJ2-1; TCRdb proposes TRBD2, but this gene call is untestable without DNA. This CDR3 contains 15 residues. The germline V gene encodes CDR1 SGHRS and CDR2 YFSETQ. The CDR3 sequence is CASSRPGLAGREQFF. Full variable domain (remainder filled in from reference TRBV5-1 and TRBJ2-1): KAGVTQTPRYLIKTRGQQVTLSCSPISGHRSVSWYQQTPGQGLQFLFEYFSETQRNKGNFPGRFSGRQFSNSRSEMNVSTLELGDSALYLCASSRPGLAGREQFFGPGTRLTVL.

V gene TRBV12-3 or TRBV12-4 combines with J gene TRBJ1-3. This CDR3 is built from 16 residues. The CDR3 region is CASSLLVGSPGNTIYF.

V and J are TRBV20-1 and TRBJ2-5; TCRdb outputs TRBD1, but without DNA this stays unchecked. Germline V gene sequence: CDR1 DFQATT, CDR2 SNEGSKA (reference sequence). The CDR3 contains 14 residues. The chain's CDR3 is CSAVRGQRRETQYF.

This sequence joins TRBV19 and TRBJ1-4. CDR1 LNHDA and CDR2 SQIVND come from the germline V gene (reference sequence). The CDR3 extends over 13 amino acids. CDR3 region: CATNRRQGEKLFF.

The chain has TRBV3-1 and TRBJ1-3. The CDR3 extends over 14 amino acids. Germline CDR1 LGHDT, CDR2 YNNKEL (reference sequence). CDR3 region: CASSPGISGNTIYF.

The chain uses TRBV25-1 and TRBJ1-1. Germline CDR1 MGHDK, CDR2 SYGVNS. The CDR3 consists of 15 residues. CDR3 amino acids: CASSEYIREDTEAFF. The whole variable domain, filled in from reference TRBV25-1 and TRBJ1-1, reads EADIYQTPRYLVIGTGKKITLECSQTMGHDKMYWYQQDPGMELHLIHYSYGVNSTEKGDLSSESTVSRIRTEHFPLTLESARPSHTSQYLCASSEYIREDTEAFFGQGTRLTVV.

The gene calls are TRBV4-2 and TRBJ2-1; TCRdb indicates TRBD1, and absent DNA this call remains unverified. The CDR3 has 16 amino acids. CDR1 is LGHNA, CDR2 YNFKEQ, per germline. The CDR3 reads CASSDTGTGMYNEQFF.

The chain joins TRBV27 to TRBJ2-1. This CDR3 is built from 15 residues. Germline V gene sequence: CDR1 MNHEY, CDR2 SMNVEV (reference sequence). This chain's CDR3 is CASSLRLGSYNEQFF.

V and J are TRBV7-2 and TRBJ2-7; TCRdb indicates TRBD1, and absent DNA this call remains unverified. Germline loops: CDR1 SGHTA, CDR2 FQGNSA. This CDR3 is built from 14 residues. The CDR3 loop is CASSPWDTSGEQYF.

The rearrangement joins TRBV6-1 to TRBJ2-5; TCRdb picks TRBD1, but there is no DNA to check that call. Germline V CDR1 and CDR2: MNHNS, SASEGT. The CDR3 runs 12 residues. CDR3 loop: CASSAPLPPQYF.

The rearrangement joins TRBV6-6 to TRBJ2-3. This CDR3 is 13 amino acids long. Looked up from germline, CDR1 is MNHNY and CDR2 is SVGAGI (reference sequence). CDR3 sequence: CASSYYVADTQYF.

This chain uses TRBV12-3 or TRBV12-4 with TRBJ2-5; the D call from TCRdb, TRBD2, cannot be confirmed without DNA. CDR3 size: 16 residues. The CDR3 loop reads CASSLNVRGGSETQYF.

CDR3 loop: CASSLGIAGGRTGELFF. The rearrangement links TRBV5-1 to TRBJ2-2; with no DNA, the TCRdb D assignment of TRBD2 cannot be verified. The CDR3 length is 17 residues. Looked up from germline, CDR1 is SGHRS and CDR2 is YFSETQ.

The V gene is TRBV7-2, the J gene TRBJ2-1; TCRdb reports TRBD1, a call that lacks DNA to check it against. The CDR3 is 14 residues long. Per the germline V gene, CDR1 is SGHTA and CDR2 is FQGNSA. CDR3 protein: CASNRDRGLDEQFF.

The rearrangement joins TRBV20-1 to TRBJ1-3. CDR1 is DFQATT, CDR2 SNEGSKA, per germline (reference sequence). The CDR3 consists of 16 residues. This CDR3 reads CSARDLEGTTGNTIYF.

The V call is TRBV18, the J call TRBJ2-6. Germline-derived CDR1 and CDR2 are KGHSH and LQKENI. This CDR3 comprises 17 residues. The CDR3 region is CASSPLSASAGANVLTF.

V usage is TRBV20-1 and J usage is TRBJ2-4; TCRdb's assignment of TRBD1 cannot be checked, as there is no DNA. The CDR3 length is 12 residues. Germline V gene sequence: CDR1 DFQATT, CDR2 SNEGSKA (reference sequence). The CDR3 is CSASPGSGIQYF.

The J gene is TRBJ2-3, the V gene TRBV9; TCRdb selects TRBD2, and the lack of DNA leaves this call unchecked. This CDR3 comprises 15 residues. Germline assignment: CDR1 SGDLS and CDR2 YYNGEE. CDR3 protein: CASSGGGLVVYTQYF.

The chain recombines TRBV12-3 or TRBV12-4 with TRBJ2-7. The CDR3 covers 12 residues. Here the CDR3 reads CASSSNSYEQYF.

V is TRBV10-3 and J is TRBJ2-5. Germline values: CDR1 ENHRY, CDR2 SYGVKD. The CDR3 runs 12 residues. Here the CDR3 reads CAASEIGETQYF.

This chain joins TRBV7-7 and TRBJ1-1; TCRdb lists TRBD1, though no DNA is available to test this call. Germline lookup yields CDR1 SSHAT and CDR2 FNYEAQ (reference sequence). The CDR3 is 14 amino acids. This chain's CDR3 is CASSQNRGGTEAFF. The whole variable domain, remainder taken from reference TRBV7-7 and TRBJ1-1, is GAGVSQSPRYKVTKRGQDVTLRCDPISSHATLYWYQQALGQGPEFLTYFNYEAQPDKSGLPSDRFSAERPEGSISTLTIQRTEQRDSAMYRCASSQNRGGTEAFFGQGTRLTVV.

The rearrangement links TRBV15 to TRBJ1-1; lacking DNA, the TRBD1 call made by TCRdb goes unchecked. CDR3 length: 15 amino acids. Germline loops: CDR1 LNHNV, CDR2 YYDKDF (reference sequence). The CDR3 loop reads CATSKNRGSNTEAFF.